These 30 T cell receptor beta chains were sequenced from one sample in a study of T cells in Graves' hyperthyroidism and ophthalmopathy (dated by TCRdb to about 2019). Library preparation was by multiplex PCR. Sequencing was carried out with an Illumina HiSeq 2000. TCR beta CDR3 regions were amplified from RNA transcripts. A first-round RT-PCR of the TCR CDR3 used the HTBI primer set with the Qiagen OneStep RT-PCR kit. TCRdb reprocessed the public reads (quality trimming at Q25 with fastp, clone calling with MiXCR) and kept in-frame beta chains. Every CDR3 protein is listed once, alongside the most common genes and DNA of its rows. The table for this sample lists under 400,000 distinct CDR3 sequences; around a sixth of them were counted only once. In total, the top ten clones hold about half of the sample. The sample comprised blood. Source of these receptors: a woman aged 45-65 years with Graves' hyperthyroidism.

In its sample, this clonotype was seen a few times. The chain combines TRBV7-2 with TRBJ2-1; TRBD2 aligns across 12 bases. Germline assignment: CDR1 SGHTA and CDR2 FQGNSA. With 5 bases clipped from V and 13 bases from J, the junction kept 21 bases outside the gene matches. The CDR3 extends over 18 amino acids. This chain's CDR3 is CASSAYLTSGGSLKDQFF. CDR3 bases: TGTGCCAGCAGCGCCTACTTGACTAGCGGGGGTTCACTGAAGGATCAGTTCTTC.

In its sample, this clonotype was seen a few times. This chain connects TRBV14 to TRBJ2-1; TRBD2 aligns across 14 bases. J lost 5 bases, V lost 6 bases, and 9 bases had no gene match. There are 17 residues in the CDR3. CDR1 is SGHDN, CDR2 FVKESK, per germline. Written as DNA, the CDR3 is TGTGCCAGCAGGGGGACTAGCGGGAGATTCGGCCACAATGAGCAGTTCTTC. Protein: CASRGTSGRFGHNEQFF.

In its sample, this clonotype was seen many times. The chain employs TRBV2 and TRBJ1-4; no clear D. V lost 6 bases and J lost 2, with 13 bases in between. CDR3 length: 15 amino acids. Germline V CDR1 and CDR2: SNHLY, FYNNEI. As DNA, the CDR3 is TGTGCCAGCAGGCGACGGACGGCGACTAATGAAAAACTGTTTTTT. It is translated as CASRRRTATNEKLFF.

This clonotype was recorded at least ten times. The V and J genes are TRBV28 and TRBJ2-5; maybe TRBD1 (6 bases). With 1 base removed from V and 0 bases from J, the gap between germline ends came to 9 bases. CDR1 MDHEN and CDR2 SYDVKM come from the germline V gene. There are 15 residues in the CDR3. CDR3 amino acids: CASSLLQGNQETQYF. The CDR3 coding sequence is TGTGCCAGCAGTTTATTACAGGGAAACCAAGAGACCCAGTACTTC. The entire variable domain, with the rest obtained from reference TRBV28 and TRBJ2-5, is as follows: DVKVTQSSRYLVKRTGEKVFLECVQDMDHENMFWYRQDPGLGLRLIYFSYDVKMKEKGDIPEGYSVSREKKERFSLILESASTNQTSMYLCASSLLQGNQETQYFGPGTRLLVL.

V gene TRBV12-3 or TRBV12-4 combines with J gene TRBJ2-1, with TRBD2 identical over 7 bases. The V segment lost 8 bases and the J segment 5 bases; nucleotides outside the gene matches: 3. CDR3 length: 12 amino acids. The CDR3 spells CASRRENNEQFF. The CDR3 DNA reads TGTGCCAGCCGGCGGGAGAACAATGAGCAGTTCTTC.

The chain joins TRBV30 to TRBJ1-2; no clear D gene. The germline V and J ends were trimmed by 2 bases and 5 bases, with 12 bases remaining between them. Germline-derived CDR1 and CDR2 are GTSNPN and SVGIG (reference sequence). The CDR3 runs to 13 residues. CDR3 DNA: TGTGCCTGGAGTACCCCGCCGGGGTATGGCTACACCTTC. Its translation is CAWSTPPGYGYTF.

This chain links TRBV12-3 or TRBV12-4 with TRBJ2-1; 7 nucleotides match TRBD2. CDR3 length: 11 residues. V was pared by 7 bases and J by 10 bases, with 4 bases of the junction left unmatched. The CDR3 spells CASTLGGEQFF. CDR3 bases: TGTGCCAGCACCCTCGGGGGGGAGCAGTTCTTC.

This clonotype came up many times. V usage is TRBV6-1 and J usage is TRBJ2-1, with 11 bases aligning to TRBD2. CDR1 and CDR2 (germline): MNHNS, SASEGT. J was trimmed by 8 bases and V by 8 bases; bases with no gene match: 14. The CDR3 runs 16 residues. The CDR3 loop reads CASASPSGGPLDEQFF. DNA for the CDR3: TGTGCCAGCGCATCTCCTAGCGGGGGGCCCTTGGATGAGCAGTTCTTC.

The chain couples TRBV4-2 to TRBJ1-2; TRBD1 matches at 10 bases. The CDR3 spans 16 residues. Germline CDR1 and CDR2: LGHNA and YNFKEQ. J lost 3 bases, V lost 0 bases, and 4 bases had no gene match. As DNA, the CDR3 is TGTGCCAGCAGCCAAGAGGGACAGGGGCTCTACTATGGCTACACCTTC. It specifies CASSQEGQGLYYGYTF.

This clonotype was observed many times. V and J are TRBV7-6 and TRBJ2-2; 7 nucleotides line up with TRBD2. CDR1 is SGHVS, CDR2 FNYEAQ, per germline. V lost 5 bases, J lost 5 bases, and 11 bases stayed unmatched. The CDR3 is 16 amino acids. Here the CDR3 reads CASSPASGPRTGELFF. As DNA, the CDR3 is TGTGCCAGCAGCCCAGCTAGCGGCCCACGGACCGGGGAGCTGTTTTTT.

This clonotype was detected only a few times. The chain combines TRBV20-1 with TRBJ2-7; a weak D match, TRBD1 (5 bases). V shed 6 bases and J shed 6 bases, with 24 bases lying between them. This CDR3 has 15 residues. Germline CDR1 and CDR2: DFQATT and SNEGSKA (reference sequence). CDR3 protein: CSANDRYRPRSEQYF. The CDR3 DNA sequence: TGCAGTGCCAACGACAGATACCGCCCGCGGAGCGAGCAGTACTTC.

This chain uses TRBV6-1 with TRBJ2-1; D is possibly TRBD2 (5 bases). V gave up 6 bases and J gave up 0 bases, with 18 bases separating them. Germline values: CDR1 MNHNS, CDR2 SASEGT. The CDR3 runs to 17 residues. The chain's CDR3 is CASSALKERNSYNEQFF. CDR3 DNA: TGTGCCAGCAGCGCCCTTAAGGAGCGGAACTCCTACAATGAGCAGTTCTTC.

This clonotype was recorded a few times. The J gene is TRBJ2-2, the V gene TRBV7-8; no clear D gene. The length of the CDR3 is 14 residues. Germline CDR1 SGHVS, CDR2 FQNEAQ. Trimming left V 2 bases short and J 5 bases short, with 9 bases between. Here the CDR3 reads CASSLLGWTGELFF. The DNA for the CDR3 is TGTGCCAGCAGCTTACTGGGGTGGACCGGGGAGCTGTTTTTT.

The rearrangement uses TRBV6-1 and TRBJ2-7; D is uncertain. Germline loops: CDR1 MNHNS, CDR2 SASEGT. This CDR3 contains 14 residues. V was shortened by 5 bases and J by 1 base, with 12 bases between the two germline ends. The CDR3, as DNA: TGTGCCAGCAGTCTCTCCGTTCCTTCCTACGAGCAGTACGTC. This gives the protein CASSLSVPSYEQYV.

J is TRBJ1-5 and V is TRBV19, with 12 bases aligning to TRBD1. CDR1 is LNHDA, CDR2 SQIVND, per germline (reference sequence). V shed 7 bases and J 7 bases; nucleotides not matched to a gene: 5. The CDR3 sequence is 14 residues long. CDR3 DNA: TGTGCCAGTAATATTGGGACAGGGGGCCAGCCCCAGCATTTT. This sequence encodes CASNIGTGGQPQHF.

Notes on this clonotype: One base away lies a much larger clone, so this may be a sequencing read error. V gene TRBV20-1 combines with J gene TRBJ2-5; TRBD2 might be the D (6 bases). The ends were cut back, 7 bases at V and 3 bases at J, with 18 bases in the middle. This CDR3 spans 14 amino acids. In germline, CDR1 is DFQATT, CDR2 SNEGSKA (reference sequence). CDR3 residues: CSVGRPGLKETQYF. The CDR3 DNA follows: TGCAGTGTTGGAAGACCGGGACTGAAAGAGACCCAGTACTTC.

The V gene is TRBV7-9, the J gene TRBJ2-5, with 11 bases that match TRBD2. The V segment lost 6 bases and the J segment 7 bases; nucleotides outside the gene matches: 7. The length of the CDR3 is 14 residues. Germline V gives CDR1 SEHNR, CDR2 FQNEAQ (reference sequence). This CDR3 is CASSPGTSGVTQYF. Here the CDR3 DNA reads TGTGCCAGCAGTCCCGGGACTAGCGGAGTGACCCAGTACTTC. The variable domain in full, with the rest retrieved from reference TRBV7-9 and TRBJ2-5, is DTGVSQNPRHKITKRGQNVTFRCDPISEHNRLYWYRQTLGQGPEFLTYFQNEAQLEKSRLLSDRFSAERPKGSFSTLEIQRTEQGDSAMYLCASSPGTSGVTQYFGPGTRLLVL.

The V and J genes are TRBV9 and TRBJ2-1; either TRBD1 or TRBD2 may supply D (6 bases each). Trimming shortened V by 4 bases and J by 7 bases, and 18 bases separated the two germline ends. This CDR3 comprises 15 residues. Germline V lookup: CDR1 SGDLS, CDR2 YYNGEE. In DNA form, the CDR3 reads TGTGCCAGCAGCCCAGAGGGGGGAGAATGGAATGAGCAGTTCTTC. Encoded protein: CASSPEGGEWNEQFF.

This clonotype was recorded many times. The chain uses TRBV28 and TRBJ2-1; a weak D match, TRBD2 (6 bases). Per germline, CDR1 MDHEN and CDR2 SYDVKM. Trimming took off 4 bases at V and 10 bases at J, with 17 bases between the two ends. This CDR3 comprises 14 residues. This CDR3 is CASSSWTGRGEQFF. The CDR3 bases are TGTGCCAGCAGTTCCTGGACCGGGAGAGGCGAGCAGTTCTTC. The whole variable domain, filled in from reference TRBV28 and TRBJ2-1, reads DVKVTQSSRYLVKRTGEKVFLECVQDMDHENMFWYRQDPGLGLRLIYFSYDVKMKEKGDIPEGYSVSREKKERFSLILESASTNQTSMYLCASSSWTGRGEQFFGPGTRLTVL.

DNA for the CDR3: TGCGCCAGCAGCTTGGGGGAGGGGGCTCCAGATACGCAGTATTTT. Protein: CASSLGEGAPDTQYF. The rearrangement joins TRBV5-1 to TRBJ2-3; D may be TRBD1 or TRBD2 (7 bases each). From germline, CDR1 is SGHRS and CDR2 YFSETQ. The CDR3 is made up of 15 amino acids. V gave up 0 bases and J gave up 4 bases, with 12 bases separating them.

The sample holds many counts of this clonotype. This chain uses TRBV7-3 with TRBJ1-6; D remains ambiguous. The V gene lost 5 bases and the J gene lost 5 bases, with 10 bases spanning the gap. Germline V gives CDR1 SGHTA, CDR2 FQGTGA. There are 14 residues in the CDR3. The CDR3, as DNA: TGTGCCAGCAGCCCTGGCGGGGATAATTCACCCCTCCACTTT. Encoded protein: CASSPGGDNSPLHF.

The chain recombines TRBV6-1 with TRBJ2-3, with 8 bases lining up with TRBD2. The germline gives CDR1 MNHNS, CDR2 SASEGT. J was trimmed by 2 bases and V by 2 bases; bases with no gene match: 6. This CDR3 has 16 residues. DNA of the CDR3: TGTGCCAGCAGTGAAAGTACTAGCGGTCACACAGATACGCAGTATTTT. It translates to CASSESTSGHTDTQYF.

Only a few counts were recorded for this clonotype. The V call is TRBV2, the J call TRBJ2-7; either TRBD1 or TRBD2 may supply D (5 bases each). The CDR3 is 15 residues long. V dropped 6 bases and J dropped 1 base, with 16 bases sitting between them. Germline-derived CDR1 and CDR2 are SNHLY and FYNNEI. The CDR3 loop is CASSYNRDGSYEQYF. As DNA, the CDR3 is TGTGCCAGCAGCTACAACCGGGACGGTTCCTACGAGCAGTACTTC.

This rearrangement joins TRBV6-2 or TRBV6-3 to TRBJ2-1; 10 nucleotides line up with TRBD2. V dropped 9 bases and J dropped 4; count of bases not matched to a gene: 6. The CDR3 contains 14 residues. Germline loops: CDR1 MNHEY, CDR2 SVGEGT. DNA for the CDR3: TGTGCCAGTGCAAGCGGGGGGGCATACAATGAGCAGTTCTTC. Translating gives CASASGGAYNEQFF.

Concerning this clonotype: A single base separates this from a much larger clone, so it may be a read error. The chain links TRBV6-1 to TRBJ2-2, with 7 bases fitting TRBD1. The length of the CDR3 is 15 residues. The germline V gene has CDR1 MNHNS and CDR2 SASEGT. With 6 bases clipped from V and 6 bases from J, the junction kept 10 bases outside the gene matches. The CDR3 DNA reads TGTGCCAGCAGGGAACGACAGGGAGACTCCGGGGAGCTGTTTTTT. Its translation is CASRERQGDSGELFF.

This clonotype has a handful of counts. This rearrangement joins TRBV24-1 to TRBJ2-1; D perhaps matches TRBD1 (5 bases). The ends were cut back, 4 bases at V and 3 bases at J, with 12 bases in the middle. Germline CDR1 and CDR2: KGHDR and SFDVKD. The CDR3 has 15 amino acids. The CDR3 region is CATSDRTNYYNEQFF. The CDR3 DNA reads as TGTGCCACCAGTGACCGGACAAACTACTACAATGAGCAGTTCTTC.

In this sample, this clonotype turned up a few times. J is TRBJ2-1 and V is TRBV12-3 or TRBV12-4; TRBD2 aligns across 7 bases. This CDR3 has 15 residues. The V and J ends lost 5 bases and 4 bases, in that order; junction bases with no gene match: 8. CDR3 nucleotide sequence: TGTGCCAGCAGTCGCCGACTAGCAGATTACAATGAGCAGTTCTTC. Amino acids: CASSRRLADYNEQFF.

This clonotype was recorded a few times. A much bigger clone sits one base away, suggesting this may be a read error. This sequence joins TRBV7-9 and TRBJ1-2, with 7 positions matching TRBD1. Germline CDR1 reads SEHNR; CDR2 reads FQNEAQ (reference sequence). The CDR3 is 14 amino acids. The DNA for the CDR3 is TGTGCCAGCAACTTAGGGACAGTATCAGGTGGCTACACCTTC. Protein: CASNLGTVSGGYTF. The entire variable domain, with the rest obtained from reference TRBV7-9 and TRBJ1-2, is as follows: DTGVSQNPRHKITKRGQNVTFRCDPISEHNRLYWYRQTLGQGPEFLTYFQNEAQLEKSRLLSDRFSAERPKGSFSTLEIQRTEQGDSAMYLCASNLGTVSGGYTFGSGTRLTVV.

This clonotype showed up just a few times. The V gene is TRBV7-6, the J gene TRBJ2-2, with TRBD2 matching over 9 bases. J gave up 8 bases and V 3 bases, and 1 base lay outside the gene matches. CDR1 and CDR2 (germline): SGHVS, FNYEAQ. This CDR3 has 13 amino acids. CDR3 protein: CASSFTSGGELFF. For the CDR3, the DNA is TGTGCCAGCAGCTTCACTAGCGGGGGGGAGCTGTTTTTT.

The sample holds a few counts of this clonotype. The CDR3 spells CSALRQALFLTF. CDR3 bases: TGCAGTGCTCTTAGACAGGCCCTATTCCTCACCTTC. The rearrangement uses TRBV20-1 and TRBJ1-2; D possibly corresponds to TRBD1 (6 bases). V dropped 5 bases and J dropped 13 bases, with 20 bases sitting between them. Per germline, CDR1 DFQATT and CDR2 SNEGSKA (reference sequence). This CDR3 is built from 12 residues.